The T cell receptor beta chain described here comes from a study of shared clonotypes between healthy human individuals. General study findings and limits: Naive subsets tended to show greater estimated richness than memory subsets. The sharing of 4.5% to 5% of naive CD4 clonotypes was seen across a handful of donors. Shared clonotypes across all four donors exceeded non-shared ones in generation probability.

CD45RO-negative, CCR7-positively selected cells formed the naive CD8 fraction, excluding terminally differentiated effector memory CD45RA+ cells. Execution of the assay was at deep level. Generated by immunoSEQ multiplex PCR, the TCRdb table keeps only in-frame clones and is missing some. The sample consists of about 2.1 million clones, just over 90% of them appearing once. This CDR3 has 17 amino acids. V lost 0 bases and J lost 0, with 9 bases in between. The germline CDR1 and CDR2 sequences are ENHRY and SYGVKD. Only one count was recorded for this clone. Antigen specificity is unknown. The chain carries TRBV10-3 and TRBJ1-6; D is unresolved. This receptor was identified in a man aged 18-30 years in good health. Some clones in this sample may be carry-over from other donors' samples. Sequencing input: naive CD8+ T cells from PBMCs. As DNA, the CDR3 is TGTGCCATCAGTGAGTCGGGAGTGCGCTCCTATAATTCACCCCTCCACTTT. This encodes CAISESGVRSYNSPLHF.